The present T cell receptor beta chain was sequenced within a study of identical twins. Healthy Caucasians, and only they, were the donors. TCRdb used MiXCR to reprocess the 5' RACE reads, holding one entry per CDR3 protein. This sample has under 450,000 distinct CDR3 sequences; approximately 17% occur once, and the top ten carry around 12%. CDR3 size: 14 residues. V was trimmed by 5 bases and J by 0 bases, leaving 14 bases between them. Germline assignment: CDR1 DFQATT and CDR2 SNEGSKA (reference sequence). This clonotype was counted a single time. The clonotype originates from a middle-aged man in good health. The genes are TRBV20-1 and TRBJ2-7; the D gene is possibly TRBD2 (6 bases). The sequenced sample consisted of naive T cells sorted from blood. CDR3 residues: CSASEGLASYEQYF. In DNA, the CDR3 is TGCAGTGCTTCGGAGGGACTTGCCTCCTACGAGCAGTACTTC.